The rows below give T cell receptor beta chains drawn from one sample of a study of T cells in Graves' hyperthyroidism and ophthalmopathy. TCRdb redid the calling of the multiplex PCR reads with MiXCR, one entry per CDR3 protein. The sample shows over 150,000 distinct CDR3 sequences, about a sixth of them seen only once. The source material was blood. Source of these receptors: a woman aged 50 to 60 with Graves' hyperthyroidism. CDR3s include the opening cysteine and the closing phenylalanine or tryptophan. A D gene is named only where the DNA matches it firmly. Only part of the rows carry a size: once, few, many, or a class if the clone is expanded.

DNA: TGTGCCAGCATCGGCGGGAGAAGCCGCCACTACGAGCAGTACTTC; CDR3: CASIGGRSRHYEQYF; V: TRBV11-3; size: once; J: TRBJ2-7; D: TRBD2
DNA: TGTGCCAGCAGCCCTAGCGGGAGGGCCTTCGGGGAGCTGTTTTTT; CDR3: CASSPSGRAFGELFF; V: TRBV7-2; size: many; J: TRBJ2-2; D: TRBD2
DNA: TGTGCCAGCAACCAAGGGGGGGGGAACACTGAAGCTTTCTTT; CDR3: CASNQGGGNTEAFF; V: TRBV6-2/TRBV6-3; size: NA; J: TRBJ1-1; D: NA
DNA: TGTGCCAGCAGCGAGGACAGGGTCCGTATGTATACCGGGGAGCTGTTTTTT; CDR3: CASSEDRVRMYTGELFF; V: TRBV5-6; size: NA; J: TRBJ2-2; D: TRBD1
DNA: TGCAGTGCCCCTACGCGGGGCCTATATGGCTACACCTTC; CDR3: CSAPTRGLYGYTF; V: TRBV20-1; size: many; J: TRBJ1-2; D: NA
DNA: TGCAGCGCCTACGGACAGAGCTCCTACGAGCAGTACTTC; CDR3: CSAYGQSSYEQYF; V: TRBV29-1; size: many; J: TRBJ2-7; D: NA
DNA: TGTGCCTGGAGAGTAACAGGGGGCTTTTCCGGGGAGCTGTTTTTT; CDR3: CAWRVTGGFSGELFF; V: TRBV30; size: few; J: TRBJ2-2; D: TRBD1
DNA: TGTGCCAGCAGCCGACTAGCGCTAAGCTCCTACGAGCAGTACTTC; CDR3: CASSRLALSSYEQYF; V: TRBV27; size: many; J: TRBJ2-7; D: TRBD2
DNA: TGTGCCAGCAGCCCAGGTGGGTTCCCGCAGCAGTACTTC; CDR3: CASSPGGFPQQYF; V: TRBV7-2; size: NA; J: TRBJ2-7; D: NA
DNA: TGCGCCAGCAGCAAGGGACAGGGTACGGCCGATTATGGCTACACCTTC; CDR3: CASSKGQGTADYGYTF; V: TRBV5-1; size: few; J: TRBJ1-2; D: TRBD1
DNA: TGTGCCAGCAGTCTCCTAGCGGGAGGGTGGAGTGAGCAGTTCTTC; CDR3: CASSLLAGGWSEQFF; V: TRBV27; size: few; J: TRBJ2-1; D: TRBD2
DNA: TGTGCCAGCAGTCCGCGGGACAGTGAAAATCAGCCCCAGCATTTT; CDR3: CASSPRDSENQPQHF; V: TRBV2; size: many; J: TRBJ1-5; D: TRBD1
DNA: TGTGCCAGTAGTACCCAGGGTGGCACAGATACGCAGTATTTT; CDR3: CASSTQGGTDTQYF; V: TRBV19; size: NA; J: TRBJ2-3; D: NA
DNA: TGTGCCATCAGTGGGGCCGGCAATGAGCAGTTCTTC; CDR3: CAISGAGNEQFF; V: TRBV10-3; size: few; J: TRBJ2-1; D: NA
DNA: TGTGCCAGCAGTCCACAGGGAAGTTTGAATACTGAAGCTTTCTTT; CDR3: CASSPQGSLNTEAFF; V: TRBV7-9; size: many; J: TRBJ1-1; D: NA
DNA: TGCGCCAGCAGTGATTTTAGGGACCAGCCCCAGCATTTT; CDR3: CASSDFRDQPQHF; V: TRBV10-2; size: few; J: TRBJ1-5; D: NA
DNA: TGTGCCAGCAGCTATGGGGGTACGCAGTATTTT; CDR3: CASSYGGTQYF; V: TRBV11-2; size: many; J: TRBJ2-3; D: NA
DNA: TGCGCCAGCAGCTACCGGACTGCTGGGGCCAACGTCCTGACTTTC; CDR3: CASSYRTAGANVLTF; V: TRBV5-1; size: NA; J: TRBJ2-6; D: NA
DNA: TGTGCCAGCAACCGACAGGGCGGGACCGGGGAGCTGTTTTTT; CDR3: CASNRQGGTGELFF; V: TRBV11-2; size: many; J: TRBJ2-2; D: TRBD1
DNA: TGCGCCAGCAGTATTTCAAAGGAAACTGAAGCTTTCTTT; CDR3: CASSISKETEAFF; V: TRBV10-1; size: few; J: TRBJ1-1; D: NA
DNA: TGTGCCAGCAGTGAGGACAGGGGGGTCAGTGGTACGCAGTATTTT; CDR3: CASSEDRGVSGTQYF; V: TRBV28; size: many; J: TRBJ2-3; D: TRBD1